This T cell receptor (beta chain) emerged from a study of blood T cells in healthy people across ages. Sample-barcoded 5' priming and a J-beta primer mix drove a second PCR of 7 to 11 cycles. Each CDR3 protein gets one entry after TCRdb re-called the 5' RACE reads with MiXCR. This table has approximately 780,000 distinct CDR3 sequences, about a quarter appearing once. At least ten counts were recorded for this clonotype. A junction boundary mismatches the germline segment, possibly from a read error. This CDR3 has 14 residues. From germline, CDR1 is MGHRA and CDR2 YSYEKL. A minimum of 6 million PBMCs was isolated per sample. Total RNA was extracted at no less than 6 micrograms per sample. The sample was also linked to a second study, of T cells of mothers and their children. That work adds: A few healthy Caucasian mothers, along with their six children, served as the donors.

The receptor comes from a boy younger than 18 in good health. Sequencing was done on a sample of blood. V gene TRBV4-1 combines with J gene TRBJ2-2; no firm D call. CDR3 region: CASSQGPNTGELFF. The CDR3 DNA sequence: TGTGCCAGCAGCCAAGGCCCGAACACCGGGGAGCTGTTTTTT.